What follows describes a single TCR beta chain. Antigen: not known. The entry originates in a study of vaccination and CD4 T cells after COVID-19. Sample treatment: roughly 10-day PBMC culture with coronavirus spike peptide pools or control peptides (ViraFEST assay). The Oncomine TCR Beta short-read assay was applied to DNA of cultured CD4+ T cells. TCRdb itself ran the PCR reads through MiXCR, one entry per CDR3 protein. The sample consists of roughly 13,000 distinct CDR3 sequences, more than 20% of them appearing once. V was clipped by 1 base and J by 1 base, with 7 bases between them. Germline values: CDR1 LGHNA, CDR2 YSLEER. The CDR3 has 15 amino acids.

The chain joins TRBV4-3 to TRBJ2-2, with D perhaps TRBD2 (5 bases). The receptor was isolated from a human donor who had recovered from COVID-19. Source: CD4+ T cells from blood, cultured in vitro, taken after SARS-CoV-2 vaccination. The CDR3 DNA is TGCGCCAGCAGCCAAGGCGGACTGAACACCGGGGAGCTGTTTTTT. It codes for CASSQGGLNTGELFF.